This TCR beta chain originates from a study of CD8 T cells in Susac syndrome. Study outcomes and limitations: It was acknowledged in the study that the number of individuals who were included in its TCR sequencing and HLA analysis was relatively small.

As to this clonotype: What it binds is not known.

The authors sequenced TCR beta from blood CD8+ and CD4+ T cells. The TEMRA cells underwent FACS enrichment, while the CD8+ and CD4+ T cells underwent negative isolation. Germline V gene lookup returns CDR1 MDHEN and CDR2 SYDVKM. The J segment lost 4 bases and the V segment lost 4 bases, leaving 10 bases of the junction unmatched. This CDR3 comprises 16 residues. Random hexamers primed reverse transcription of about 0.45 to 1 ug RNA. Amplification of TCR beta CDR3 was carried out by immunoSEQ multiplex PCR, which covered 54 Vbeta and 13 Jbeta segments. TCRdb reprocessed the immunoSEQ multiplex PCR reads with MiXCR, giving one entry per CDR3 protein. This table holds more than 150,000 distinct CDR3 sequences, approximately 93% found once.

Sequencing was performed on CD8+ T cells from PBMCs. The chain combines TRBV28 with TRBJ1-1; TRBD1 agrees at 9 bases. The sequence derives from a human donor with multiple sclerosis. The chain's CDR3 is CASSYRGGQGSTEAFF. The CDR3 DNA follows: TGTGCCAGCAGTTATCGAGGCGGACAGGGGAGCACTGAAGCTTTCTTT.